This is a list of T cell receptor beta chains from one sample in a study of OX40 agonist ivuxolimab in advanced cancers. The method was immunoSEQ multiplex PCR; TCRdb's version includes in-frame clones alone and lacks a portion of them. The sample has approximately 94,000 clones; roughly 90% are singletons. Here the sequenced sample was CD4+ or CD8+ T cells sorted from blood, taken in a trial of the OX40 agonist ivuxolimab. All receptors derive from an adult with an advanced solid tumor such as melanoma, head and neck, liver or kidney cancer. The CDR3 runs from the conserved cysteine through the conserved F or W. The order of the fields is D gene, clone size, V gene, J gene, CDR3 DNA, CDR3 protein. D genes are given only for firm matches. A clone size is listed for some rows: how often the clone was seen (once, few, many), or a class if it is expanded.

D gene: .
clone size: few
V gene: TRBV29-1
J gene: TRBJ1-1
CDR3 DNA: TGCAGCGTTGAGAATGCCGAAGCTTTCTTT
CDR3 protein: CSVENAEAFF

D gene: .
clone size: .
V gene: TRBV27
J gene: TRBJ2-7
CDR3 DNA: TGTGCCAGCGGAGCGGGACAGTCCTACGAGCAGTACTTC
CDR3 protein: CASGAGQSYEQYF

D gene: TRBD2
clone size: once
V gene: TRBV5-1
J gene: TRBJ2-6
CDR3 DNA: TGCGCCAGCAGCCCCTGGGGGGGTGCAGGGCTCTCTGGGGCCAACGTCCTGACTTTC
CDR3 protein: CASSPWGGAGLSGANVLTF

D gene: .
clone size: once
V gene: TRBV5-4
J gene: TRBJ1-1
CDR3 DNA: TGTGCCAGCAGCTTGGGGGGTCCGGCAATGAACACTGAAGCTTTCTTT
CDR3 protein: CASSLGGPAMNTEAFF

D gene: .
clone size: .
V gene: TRBV15
J gene: TRBJ2-5
CDR3 DNA: TGTGCCACCAGCAGAGATTTGTGGCCAGAGACCCAGTACTTC
CDR3 protein: CATSRDLWPETQYF

D gene: .
clone size: .
V gene: TRBV6-5
J gene: TRBJ2-5
CDR3 DNA: TGTGCCAGCTCTACGGTGGGGGGGCGGTTAGAGACCCAGTACTTC
CDR3 protein: CASSTVGGRLETQYF

D gene: .
clone size: .
V gene: TRBV5-1
J gene: TRBJ1-1
CDR3 DNA: TGCGCCAGCAGCTTGTTTGGGCAAAACACTGAAGCTTTCTTT
CDR3 protein: CASSLFGQNTEAFF

D gene: TRBD2
clone size: .
V gene: TRBV10-3
J gene: TRBJ2-5
CDR3 DNA: TGTGCCATCAGTGGGTCCCCTAGCGGGGCCTCGCAAGAGACCCAGTACTTC
CDR3 protein: CAISGSPSGASQETQYF

D gene: .
clone size: .
V gene: TRBV6-1
J gene: TRBJ1-6
CDR3 DNA: TGTGCCAGCAGTGAACGCATCGGGGGAGCGGATTTGTCACCCCTCCACTTT
CDR3 protein: CASSERIGGADLSPLHF

D gene: TRBD1
clone size: few
V gene: TRBV29-1
J gene: TRBJ1-2
CDR3 DNA: TGCAGCGTCCTCGACAGGGGCTATGGCTACACCTTC
CDR3 protein: CSVLDRGYGYTF

D gene: TRBD1
clone size: .
V gene: TRBV7-6
J gene: TRBJ2-1
CDR3 DNA: TGTGCCAGCAGCCAACCAGGGGGAAATGAGCAGTTCTTC
CDR3 protein: CASSQPGGNEQFF

D gene: .
clone size: .
V gene: TRBV28
J gene: TRBJ1-1
CDR3 DNA: TGTGCCAGCAGCTTAAGGGGTATGCTCACTGAAGCTTTCTTT
CDR3 protein: CASSLRGMLTEAFF

D gene: TRBD1
clone size: .
V gene: TRBV7-8
J gene: TRBJ2-7
CDR3 DNA: TGTGCCAGCAGCTCAATCGCCGGGACAGGGGAGGGGCAGTACTTC
CDR3 protein: CASSSIAGTGEGQYF

D gene: TRBD1
clone size: .
V gene: TRBV4-3
J gene: TRBJ1-1
CDR3 DNA: TGCGCCAGCAGCCAAGTCATGACAGGGCATACCGGTGAAGCTTTCTTT
CDR3 protein: CASSQVMTGHTGEAFF

D gene: .
clone size: few
V gene: TRBV28
J gene: TRBJ1-2
CDR3 DNA: TGTGCCAGCAGTTCCGTGAGGGGGGATCTTGTCTATGGCTACACCTTC
CDR3 protein: CASSSVRGDLVYGYTF

D gene: TRBD1
clone size: .
V gene: TRBV7-9
J gene: TRBJ1-3
CDR3 DNA: TGTGCCAGCAGCCCGGGACAGGGGAAAAACACCATATATTTT
CDR3 protein: CASSPGQGKNTIYF

D gene: .
clone size: .
V gene: TRBV27
J gene: TRBJ1-1
CDR3 DNA: TGTGCCAGCAGTCACGGGACGGATAAAGCTTTCTTT
CDR3 protein: CASSHGTDKAFF

D gene: TRBD1
clone size: few
V gene: TRBV5-1
J gene: TRBJ1-4
CDR3 DNA: TGCGCCAGCAGAACAGGGGCTAATGAAAAACTGTTTTTT
CDR3 protein: CASRTGANEKLFF

D gene: .
clone size: once
V gene: TRBV9
J gene: TRBJ1-1
CDR3 DNA: TGTGCCAGCAGCGTGGGTTCGAACACTGAAGCTTTCTTT
CDR3 protein: CASSVGSNTEAFF

D gene: TRBD1
clone size: .
V gene: TRBV28
J gene: TRBJ1-1
CDR3 DNA: TGTGCCAGCAGTGTCGGGACAGCGAACACTGAAGCTTTCTTT
CDR3 protein: CASSVGTANTEAFF

D gene: .
clone size: .
V gene: TRBV6-5
J gene: TRBJ1-2
CDR3 DNA: TGTGCCAGCAGTTTACTCCCCGGGAGCTATGGCTACACCTTC
CDR3 protein: CASSLLPGSYGYTF

D gene: .
clone size: few
V gene: TRBV28
J gene: TRBJ1-2
CDR3 DNA: TGTGCCAGCAGTCTAGGGTATAAAAATGGCTACACCTTC
CDR3 protein: CASSLGYKNGYTF

D gene: .
clone size: .
V gene: TRBV29-1
J gene: TRBJ2-1
CDR3 DNA: TGCAGCGTTGAAGACTACAGGGAGTTAGATGAGCAGTTCTTC
CDR3 protein: CSVEDYRELDEQFF